This T cell receptor beta chain comes out of a study of technical replicates of blood from a handful of donors. Assay used: immunoSEQ multiplex PCR; TCRdb lists only in-frame clones, some missing. The repertoire holds about 74,000 clones, with around 95% as singletons. CDR1 SGHNT and CDR2 YENEEA come from the germline V gene. V was pared by 7 bases and J by 7 bases, with 22 bases between. CDR3 length: 16 amino acids. V is TRBV11-3 and J is TRBJ2-2; possibly TRBD2 for D (5 bases). Input material: T cells isolated from PBMCs. The TCR sequence derives from a human donor in good health. The DNA of the CDR3 is TGTGCCAGCACCATTAGGACCGCCGTCGCGGGCGGGGAGCTGTTTTTT. It encodes CASTIRTAVAGGELFF. The full variable domain, completed using reference TRBV11-3 and TRBJ2-2, is EAGVVQSPRYKIIEKKQPVAFWCNPISGHNTLYWYLQNLGQGPELLIRYENEEAVDDSQLPKDRFSAERLKGVDSTLKIQPAELGDSAVYLCASTIRTAVAGGELFFGEGSRLTVL.